The 11 T cell receptor beta chains listed next were all sequenced from one sample in a study of blood T cell repertoires in COVID-19. Measured with immunoSEQ multiplex PCR; TCRdb has only the in-frame clones, and not every one. The sample records around 64,000 clones, approximately 85% being singletons. The sequencing sample was made of peripheral blood. The receptor set was obtained from a human donor in a cohort sampled during active COVID-19.

This clone has more than one count but fewer than ten. The chain employs TRBV5-1 and TRBJ2-3, with 13 bases identical to TRBD2. V shed 3 bases, J shed 8 bases, and the junction held 9 bases outside the gene matches. Germline V gene data show CDR1 as SGHRS and CDR2 as YFSETQ. The CDR3 totals 16 residues. CDR3 amino acids: CASSSVTSGGAPTQYF. CDR3 in DNA: TGCGCCAGCAGCTCGGTAACTAGCGGGGGGGCCCCTACGCAGTATTTT. Looking up the rest from reference TRBV5-1 and TRBJ2-3 gives the full variable domain: KAGVTQTPRYLIKTRGQQVTLSCSPISGHRSVSWYQQTPGQGLQFLFEYFSETQRNKGNFPGRFSGRQFSNSRSEMNVSTLELGDSALYLCASSSVTSGGAPTQYFGPGTRLTVL.

The J gene is TRBJ1-5, the V gene TRBV27; no clear D. The V and J ends lost 2 bases and 0 bases respectively, with 8 bases between them. The CDR3 contains 15 residues. Germline CDR1 is MNHEY and CDR2 is SMNVEV (reference sequence). The CDR3 is CASSLEGTSNQPQHF. CDR3 DNA sequence: TGTGCCAGCAGTTTAGAGGGTACTAGCAATCAGCCCCAGCATTTT.

The V and J genes are TRBV6-5 and TRBJ1-2; D is possibly TRBD1 (5 bases). Per germline, CDR1 MNHEY and CDR2 SVGAGI. The CDR3 spans 15 residues. Trimming removed 5 bases at V and 4 bases at J, with 17 bases between. CDR3 sequence: CASSIRTWGGYGYTF. The CDR3 region has the DNA TGTGCCAGCAGTATACGAACTTGGGGCGGCTATGGCTACACCTTC.

In DNA form, the CDR3 reads TGTGCCTGGAGCGGGGGGTCCGACACCGGGGAGCTGTTTTTT. Translated: CAWSGGSDTGELFF. The chain couples TRBV30 to TRBJ2-2, with 7 bases identical to TRBD2. CDR3 size: 14 residues. V gave up 3 bases and J gave up 3 bases; unmatched junction bases: 4. CDR1 and CDR2 from the germline V gene are GTSNPN and SVGIG (reference sequence).

The chain is built from TRBV24-1 and TRBJ1-2; D may be TRBD1 (6 bases). CDR1 is KGHDR, CDR2 SFDVKD, per germline. The germline V and J ends were trimmed by 5 bases and 7 bases, with 10 bases remaining between them. This CDR3 region has 12 residues. The CDR3 nucleotides read TGTGCCACCAGTGGACAGGCGGCTGGCTACACCTTC. It yields the protein CATSGQAAGYTF.

This chain connects TRBV29-1 to TRBJ1-2; D unclear. V dropped 7 bases and J dropped 8 bases, with 14 bases sitting between them. Germline CDR1 reads SQVTM; CDR2 reads ANQGSEA. The CDR3 totals 11 residues. The DNA of the CDR3 is TGCAGCGGTGGAAGCTCGGGGGGCTACACCTTC. This encodes CSGGSSGGYTF. Drawing the rest from reference TRBV29-1 and TRBJ1-2, the complete variable domain is SAVISQKPSRDICQRGTSLTIQCQVDSQVTMMFWYRQQPGQSLTLIATANQGSEATYESGFVIDKFPISRPNLTFSTLTVSNMSPEDSSIYLCSGGSSGGYTFGSGTRLTVV.

This chain connects TRBV7-8 to TRBJ2-3; the D gene is possibly TRBD1 (5 bases). V was shortened by 5 bases and J by 3 bases, with 9 bases between the two germline ends. The CDR3 spans 13 residues. Germline CDR1 reads SGHVS; CDR2 reads FQNEAQ. The CDR3 loop is CASSHRQTDTQYF. DNA of the CDR3: TGTGCCAGCAGCCACCGACAGACAGATACGCAGTATTTT.

V and J are TRBV5-1 and TRBJ1-2; TRBD1 aligns across 10 bases. The CDR3 runs 16 residues. J lost 7 bases, V lost 4 bases, and 13 bases had no gene match. CDR1 and CDR2 (germline): SGHRS, YFSETQ. The CDR3 DNA reads TGCGCCAGCAGCCCTGGACAGGGGGTCTTCCTCTCTGGCTACACCTTC. Its translation: CASSPGQGVFLSGYTF.

The gene calls are TRBV28 and TRBJ2-5; TRBD1 agrees at 8 bases. Trimming took 8 bases from V and 2 from J; bases not matched to a gene: 7. This CDR3 comprises 14 residues. Germline values: CDR1 MDHEN, CDR2 SYDVKM. The CDR3 sequence: CASGTGTSQETQYF. The CDR3 DNA follows: TGTGCCAGCGGGACAGGTACTTCTCAAGAGACCCAGTACTTC. The complete variable domain, with remaining parts taken from reference TRBV28 and TRBJ2-5, reads DVKVTQSSRYLVKRTGEKVFLECVQDMDHENMFWYRQDPGLGLRLIYFSYDVKMKEKGDIPEGYSVSREKKERFSLILESASTNQTSMYLCASGTGTSQETQYFGPGTRLLVL.

This sequence joins TRBV30 and TRBJ2-7; tentatively, D is TRBD1 (6 bases). This CDR3 contains 12 residues. Looked up from germline, CDR1 is GTSNPN and CDR2 is SVGIG (reference sequence). Trimming shortened V by 4 bases and J by 1 base, and 8 bases separated the two germline ends. The CDR3 loop is CAWTGASYEQYV. The DNA of the CDR3 is TGTGCCTGGACAGGGGCTTCCTACGAGCAGTACGTC.

The rearrangement uses TRBV29-1 and TRBJ2-6; 7 positions match TRBD1. V lost 3 bases and J lost 4; bases outside the gene matches: 15. The CDR3 is made up of 18 amino acids. Germline V gene lookup returns CDR1 SQVTM and CDR2 ANQGSEA. CDR3: CSVETGFSPLSGANVLTF. CDR3 DNA: TGCAGCGTTGAGACAGGGTTTTCCCCACTCTCCGGGGCCAACGTCCTGACTTTC.